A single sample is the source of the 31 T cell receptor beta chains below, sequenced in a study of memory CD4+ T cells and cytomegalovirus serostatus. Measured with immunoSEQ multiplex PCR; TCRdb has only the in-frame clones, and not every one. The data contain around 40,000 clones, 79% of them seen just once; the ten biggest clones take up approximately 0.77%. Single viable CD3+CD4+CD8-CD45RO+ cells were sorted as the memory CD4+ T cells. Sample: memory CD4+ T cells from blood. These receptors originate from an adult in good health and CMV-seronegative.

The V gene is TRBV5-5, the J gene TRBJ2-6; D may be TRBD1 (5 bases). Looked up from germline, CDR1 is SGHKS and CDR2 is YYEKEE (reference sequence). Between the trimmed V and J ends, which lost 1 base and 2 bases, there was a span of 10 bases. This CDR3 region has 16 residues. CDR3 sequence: CASSLQGIPGANVLTF. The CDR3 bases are TGTGCCAGCAGCTTGCAGGGAATCCCTGGGGCCAACGTCCTGACTTTC.

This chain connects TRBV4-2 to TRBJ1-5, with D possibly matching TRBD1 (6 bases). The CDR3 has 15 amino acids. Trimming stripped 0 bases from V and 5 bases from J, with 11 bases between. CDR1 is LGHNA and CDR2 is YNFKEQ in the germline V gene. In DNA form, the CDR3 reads TGTGCCAGCAGCCAAGATTCAGGGGATTATCAGCCCCAGCATTTT. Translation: CASSQDSGDYQPQHF.

The chain's CDR3 is CASIGPGFYNEQFF. DNA of the CDR3: TGTGCCAGTATCGGGCCAGGATTCTACAATGAGCAGTTCTTC. J is TRBJ2-1 and V is TRBV19; D unresolved. Germline lookup yields CDR1 LNHDA and CDR2 SQIVND (reference sequence). CDR3 length: 14 amino acids. V lost 7 bases, J lost 3 bases, and 13 bases lay in between.

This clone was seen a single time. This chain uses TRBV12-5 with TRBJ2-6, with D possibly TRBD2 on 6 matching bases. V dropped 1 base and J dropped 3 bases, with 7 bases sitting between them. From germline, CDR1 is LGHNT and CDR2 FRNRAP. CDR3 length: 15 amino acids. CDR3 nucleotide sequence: TGTGCTAGTGGTTTGGGGGGACTTGGGGCCAACGTCCTGACTTTC. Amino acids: CASGLGGLGANVLTF.

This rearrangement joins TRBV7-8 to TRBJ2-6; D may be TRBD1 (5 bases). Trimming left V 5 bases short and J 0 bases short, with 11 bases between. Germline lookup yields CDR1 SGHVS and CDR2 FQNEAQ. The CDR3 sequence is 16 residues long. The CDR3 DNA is TGTGCCAGCAGCCACACAGACAGCTCTGGGGCCAACGTCCTGACTTTC. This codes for CASSHTDSSGANVLTF.

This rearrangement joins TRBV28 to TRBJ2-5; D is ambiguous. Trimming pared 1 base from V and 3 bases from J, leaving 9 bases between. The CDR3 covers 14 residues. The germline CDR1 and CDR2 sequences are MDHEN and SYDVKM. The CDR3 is CASSLSWGEETQYF. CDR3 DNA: TGTGCCAGCAGTTTATCTTGGGGTGAAGAGACCCAGTACTTC. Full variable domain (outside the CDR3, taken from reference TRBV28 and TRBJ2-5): DVKVTQSSRYLVKRTGEKVFLECVQDMDHENMFWYRQDPGLGLRLIYFSYDVKMKEKGDIPEGYSVSREKKERFSLILESASTNQTSMYLCASSLSWGEETQYFGPGTRLLVL.

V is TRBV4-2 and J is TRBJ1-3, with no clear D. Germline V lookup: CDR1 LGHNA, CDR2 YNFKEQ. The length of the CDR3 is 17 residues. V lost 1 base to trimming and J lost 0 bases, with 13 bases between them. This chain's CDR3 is CASSQAGGHSSGNTIYF. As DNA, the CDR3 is TGTGCCAGCAGCCAAGCGGGCGGGCACTCCTCTGGAAACACCATATATTTT.

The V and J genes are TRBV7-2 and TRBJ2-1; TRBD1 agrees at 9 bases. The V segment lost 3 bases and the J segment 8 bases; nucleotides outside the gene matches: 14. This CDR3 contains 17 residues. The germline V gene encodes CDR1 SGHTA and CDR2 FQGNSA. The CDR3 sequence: CASSFRGQGNSGDEQFF. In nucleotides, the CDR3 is TGTGCCAGCAGCTTTAGGGGACAGGGTAATAGCGGTGATGAGCAGTTCTTC. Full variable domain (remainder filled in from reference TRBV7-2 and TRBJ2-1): GAGVSQSPSNKVTEKGKDVELRCDPISGHTALYWYRQSLGQGLEFLIYFQGNSAPDKSGLPSDRFSAERTGGSVSTLTIQRTQQEDSAVYLCASSFRGQGNSGDEQFFGPGTRLTVL.

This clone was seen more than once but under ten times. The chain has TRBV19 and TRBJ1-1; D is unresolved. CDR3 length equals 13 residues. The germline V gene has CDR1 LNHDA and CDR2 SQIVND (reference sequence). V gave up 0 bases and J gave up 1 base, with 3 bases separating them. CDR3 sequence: CASSIEQNTEAFF. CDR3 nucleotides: TGTGCCAGTAGTATAGAACAGAACACTGAAGCTTTCTTT.

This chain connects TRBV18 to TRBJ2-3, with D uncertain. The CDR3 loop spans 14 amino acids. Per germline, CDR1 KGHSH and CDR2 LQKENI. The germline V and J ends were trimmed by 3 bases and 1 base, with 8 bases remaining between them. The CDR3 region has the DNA TGTGCCAGCTCACCGAGTCGGGGCACAGATACGCAGTATTTT. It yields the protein CASSPSRGTDTQYF.

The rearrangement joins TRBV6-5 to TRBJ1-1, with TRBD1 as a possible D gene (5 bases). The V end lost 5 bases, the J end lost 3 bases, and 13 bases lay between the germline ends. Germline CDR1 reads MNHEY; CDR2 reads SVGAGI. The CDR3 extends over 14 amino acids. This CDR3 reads CASSPGAGYTEAFF. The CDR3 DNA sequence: TGTGCCAGCAGTCCCGGGGCAGGGTACACTGAAGCTTTCTTT.

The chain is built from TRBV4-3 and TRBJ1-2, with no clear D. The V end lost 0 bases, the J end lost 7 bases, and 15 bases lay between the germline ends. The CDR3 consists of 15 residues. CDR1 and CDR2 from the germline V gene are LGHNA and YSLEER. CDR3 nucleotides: TGCGCCAGCAGCCAAGATTCAGGTCTCTGGCGTGGCTACACCTTC. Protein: CASSQDSGLWRGYTF.

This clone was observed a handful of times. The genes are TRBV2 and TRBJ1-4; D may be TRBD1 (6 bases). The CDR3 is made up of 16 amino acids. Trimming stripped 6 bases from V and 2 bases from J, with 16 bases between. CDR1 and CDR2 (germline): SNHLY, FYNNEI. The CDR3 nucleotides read TGTGCCAGCAGACCTATAGGGGGGGCGACTAATGAAAAACTGTTTTTT. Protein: CASRPIGGATNEKLFF.

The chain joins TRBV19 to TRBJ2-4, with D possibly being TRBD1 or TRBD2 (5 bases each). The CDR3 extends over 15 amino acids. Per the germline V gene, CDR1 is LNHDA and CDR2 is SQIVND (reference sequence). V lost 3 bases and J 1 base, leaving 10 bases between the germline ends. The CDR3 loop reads CASSIVREAKNIQYF. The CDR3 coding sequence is TGTGCCAGTAGTATCGTCAGGGAGGCCAAAAACATTCAGTACTTC. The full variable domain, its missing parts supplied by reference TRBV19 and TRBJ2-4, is DGGITQSPKYLFRKEGQNVTLSCEQNLNHDAMYWYRQDPGQGLRLIYYSQIVNDFQKGDIAEGYSVSREKKESFPLTVTSAQKNPTAFYLCASSIVREAKNIQYFGAGTRLSVL.

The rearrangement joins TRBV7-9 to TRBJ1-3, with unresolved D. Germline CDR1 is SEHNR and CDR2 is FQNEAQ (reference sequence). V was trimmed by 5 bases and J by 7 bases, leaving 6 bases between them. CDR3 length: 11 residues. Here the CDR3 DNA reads TGTGCCAGCAGCGCCTCGAACACCATATATTTT. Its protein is CASSASNTIYF.

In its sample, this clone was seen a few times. CDR3 protein: CASSLLGTEAFF. The CDR3 DNA reads as TGTGCCAGCAGCTTATTGGGCACTGAAGCTTTCTTT. The rearrangement joins TRBV5-4 to TRBJ1-1; no clear D. The germline CDR1 and CDR2 sequences are SGHNT and YYREEE (reference sequence). V was trimmed by 2 bases and J by 4 bases, leaving 6 bases between them. The CDR3 sequence is 12 residues long.

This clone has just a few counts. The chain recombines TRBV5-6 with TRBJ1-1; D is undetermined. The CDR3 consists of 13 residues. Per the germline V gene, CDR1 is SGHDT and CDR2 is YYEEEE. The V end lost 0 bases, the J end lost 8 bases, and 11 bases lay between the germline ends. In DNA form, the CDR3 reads TGTGCCAGCAGCTTGGCGAGTAGTCGAGAAGCTTTCTTT. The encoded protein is CASSLASSREAFF.

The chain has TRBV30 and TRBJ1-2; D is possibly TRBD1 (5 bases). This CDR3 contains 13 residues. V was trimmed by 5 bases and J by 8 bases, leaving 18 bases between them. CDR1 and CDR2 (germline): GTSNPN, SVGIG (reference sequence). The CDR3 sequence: CAWVLSGGIGYTF. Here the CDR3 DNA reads TGTGCCTGGGTGCTAAGTGGGGGTATAGGCTACACCTTC.

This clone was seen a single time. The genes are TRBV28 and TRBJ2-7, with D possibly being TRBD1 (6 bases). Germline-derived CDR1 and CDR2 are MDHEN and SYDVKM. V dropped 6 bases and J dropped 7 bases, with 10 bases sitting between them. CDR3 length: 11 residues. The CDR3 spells CASRSGVEQYF. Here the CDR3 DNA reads TGTGCCAGCAGGTCAGGGGTTGAGCAGTACTTC.

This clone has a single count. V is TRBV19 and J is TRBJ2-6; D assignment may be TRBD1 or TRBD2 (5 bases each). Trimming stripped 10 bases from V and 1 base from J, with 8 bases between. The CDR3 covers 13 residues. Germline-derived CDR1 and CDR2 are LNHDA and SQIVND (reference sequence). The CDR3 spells CAIEGSGANVLTF. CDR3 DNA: TGTGCCATTGAGGGGTCTGGGGCCAACGTCCTGACTTTC.

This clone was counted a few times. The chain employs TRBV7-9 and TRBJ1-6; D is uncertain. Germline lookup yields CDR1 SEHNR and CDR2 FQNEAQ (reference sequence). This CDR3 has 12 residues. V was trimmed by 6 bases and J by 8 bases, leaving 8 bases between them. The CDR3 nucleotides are TGTGCCAGCAGTCTCGGGTATTCACCCCTCCACTTT. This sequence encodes CASSLGYSPLHF.

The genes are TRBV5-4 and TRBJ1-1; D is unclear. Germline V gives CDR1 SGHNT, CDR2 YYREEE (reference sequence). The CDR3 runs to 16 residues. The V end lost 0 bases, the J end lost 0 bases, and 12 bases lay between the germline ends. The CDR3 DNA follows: TGTGCCAGCAGCTTGGCCTTGTGGGCAGTGAACACTGAAGCTTTCTTT. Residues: CASSLALWAVNTEAFF.

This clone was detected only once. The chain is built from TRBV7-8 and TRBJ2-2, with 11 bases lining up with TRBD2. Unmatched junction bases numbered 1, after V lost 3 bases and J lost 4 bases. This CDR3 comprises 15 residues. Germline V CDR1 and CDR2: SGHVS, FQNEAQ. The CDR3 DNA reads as TGTGCCAGCAGCTTTCTAGCGGGGGGCACCGGGGAGCTGTTTTTT. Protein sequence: CASSFLAGGTGELFF.

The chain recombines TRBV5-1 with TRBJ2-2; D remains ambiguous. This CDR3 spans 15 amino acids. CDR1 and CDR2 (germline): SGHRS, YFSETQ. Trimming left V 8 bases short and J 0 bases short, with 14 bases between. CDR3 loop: CASGLDGANTGELFF. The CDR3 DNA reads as TGCGCCAGTGGGTTGGATGGCGCGAACACCGGGGAGCTGTTTTTT.

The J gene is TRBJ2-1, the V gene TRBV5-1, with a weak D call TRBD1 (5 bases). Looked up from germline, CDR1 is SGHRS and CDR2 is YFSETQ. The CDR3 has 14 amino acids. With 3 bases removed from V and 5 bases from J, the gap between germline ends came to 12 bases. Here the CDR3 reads CASSSDSTDNEQFF. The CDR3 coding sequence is TGCGCCAGCAGCTCCGACAGCACCGACAATGAGCAGTTCTTC.

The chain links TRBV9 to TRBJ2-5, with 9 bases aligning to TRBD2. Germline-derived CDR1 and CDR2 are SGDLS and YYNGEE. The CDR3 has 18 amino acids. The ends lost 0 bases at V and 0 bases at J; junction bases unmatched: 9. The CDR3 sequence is CASSVGAGGSSYQETQYF. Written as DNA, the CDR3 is TGTGCCAGCAGCGTAGGGGCGGGGGGGTCGTCTTACCAAGAGACCCAGTACTTC.

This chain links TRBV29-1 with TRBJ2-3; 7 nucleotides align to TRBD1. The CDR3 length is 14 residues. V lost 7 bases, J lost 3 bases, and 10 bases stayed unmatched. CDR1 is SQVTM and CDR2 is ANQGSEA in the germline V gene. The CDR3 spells CSADGTDETDTQYF. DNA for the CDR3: TGCAGCGCCGATGGGACAGATGAAACAGATACGCAGTATTTT.

DNA of the CDR3: TGTGCCAGCAGCAACCCCGGGGCTAATGAAAAACTGTTTTTT. It codes for CASSNPGANEKLFF. The V gene is TRBV6-1, the J gene TRBJ1-4; the D is unclear. Trimming shortened V by 6 bases and J by 3 bases, and 11 bases separated the two germline ends. The germline CDR1 and CDR2 sequences are MNHNS and SASEGT. This CDR3 has 14 amino acids.

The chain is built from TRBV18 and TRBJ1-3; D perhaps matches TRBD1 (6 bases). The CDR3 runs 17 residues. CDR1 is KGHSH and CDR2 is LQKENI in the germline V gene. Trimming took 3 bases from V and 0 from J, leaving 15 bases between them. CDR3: CASSPWDNVNSGNTIYF. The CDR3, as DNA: TGTGCCAGCTCACCTTGGGACAACGTGAACTCTGGAAACACCATATATTTT.

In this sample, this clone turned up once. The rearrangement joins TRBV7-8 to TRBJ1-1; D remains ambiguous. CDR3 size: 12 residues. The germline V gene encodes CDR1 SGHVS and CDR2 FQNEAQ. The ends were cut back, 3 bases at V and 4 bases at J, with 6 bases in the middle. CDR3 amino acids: CASSFVTTEAFF. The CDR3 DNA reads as TGTGCCAGCAGCTTTGTTACCACTGAAGCTTTCTTT.

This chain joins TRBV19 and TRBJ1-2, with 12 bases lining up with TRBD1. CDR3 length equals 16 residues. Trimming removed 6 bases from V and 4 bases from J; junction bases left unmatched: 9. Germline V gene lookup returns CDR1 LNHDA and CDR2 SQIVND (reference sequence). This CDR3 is CASSRDRGPGGYGYTF. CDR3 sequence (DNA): TGTGCCAGTAGCCGGGACAGGGGGCCAGGAGGCTATGGCTACACCTTC.